The 2 T cell receptor beta chains below come from one sample, sequenced in a study of blood T cell repertoires in COVID-19 (dated by TCRdb to about 2020). The library relied on the immunoSEQ multiplex PCR assay. The table was pulled from immuneACCESS by TCRdb, which kept in-frame rearrangements only. Such tables lose some clones; where checked, under half of the loss comes from unresolved V genes, and the rest has no known cause. This sample has about 120,000 clones in its table, and around 86% of those were observed once. Jointly, the top ten make up roughly 30% of the sample. Sequencing used peripheral blood. These TCRs come from a woman in her seventies with acute or convalescent COVID-19.

J is TRBJ1-1 and V is TRBV12-3 or TRBV12-4; 7 nucleotides agree with TRBD1. The CDR3 loop spans 11 amino acids. J lost 8 bases, V lost 6 bases, and 3 bases had no gene match. Written as DNA, the CDR3 is TGTGCCAGCAGCCGGGGACAGGAAGCTTTCTTT. Amino acid sequence: CASSRGQEAFF.

This clone occurred once. The chain joins TRBV27 to TRBJ1-2; a weak D match, TRBD1 (5 bases). The V gene lost 5 bases and the J gene lost 8 bases, with 21 bases spanning the gap. Germline CDR1 and CDR2: MNHEY and SMNVEV (reference sequence). CDR3 length equals 15 residues. The CDR3 loop is CASSPSAQGPGGYTF. The CDR3 nucleotides read TGTGCCAGCAGTCCCTCGGCGCAGGGTCCAGGGGGCTACACCTTC.